This is a list of T cell receptor beta chains from one sample in a study of shared clonotypes between healthy human individuals. The repertoire was sequenced with immunoSEQ multiplex PCR; TCRdb's copy has only in-frame clones and lacks some. The table has over a million clones, roughly 96% seen once. The sample consisted of naive CD4+ T cells sorted from blood. These receptors originate from a man between 25 and 39 years old in good health. Both conserved end residues are part of each CDR3. The D gene is left open where the match is weak. Only some rows state a clone size, as once, few, many or a class for expanded clones.

v_gene	d_gene	j_gene	abundance	CDR3nt	CDR3aa
TRBV5-4	NA	TRBJ2-3	NA	TGTGCCAGCAGCTCCCGCCCGTCTGGTACGCAGTATTTT	CASSSRPSGTQYF
TRBV18	TRBD1	TRBJ1-4	NA	TGTGCCAGCTCATCAGCCGGGACAGCAACTAATGAAAAACTGTTTTTT	CASSSAGTATNEKLFF
TRBV6-5	NA	TRBJ1-5	NA	TGTGCCAGCAGTTACGGAAGGGATCAGCCCCAGCATTTT	CASSYGRDQPQHF
TRBV5-1	NA	TRBJ2-6	once	TGCGCCAGCAGCTGGTCGGGAACTGGGGCCAACGTCCTGACTTTC	CASSWSGTGANVLTF
TRBV28	TRBD1	TRBJ1-2	NA	TGTGCCATCCAGAAACAGGGGGGCTATGGCTACACCTTC	CAIQKQGGYGYTF
TRBV30	NA	TRBJ1-1	NA	TGTGCCTGGAGACACGAGGCCCTGGGCACTGAAGCTTTCTTT	CAWRHEALGTEAFF
TRBV5-6	NA	TRBJ2-1	NA	TGTGCCAGCAGCCGAGACCCCCTCGGAGGGCAGTTCTTC	CASSRDPLGGQFF
TRBV10-3	TRBD1	TRBJ1-2	NA	TGTGCCATCAAGGACAGGGCTAACTATGGCTACACCTTC	CAIKDRANYGYTF
TRBV6-5	NA	TRBJ1-1	NA	TGTGCCAGCAGTTACTCCTCTATTGGGGGGAACACTGAAGCTTTCTTT	CASSYSSIGGNTEAFF
TRBV5-4	TRBD1	TRBJ2-1	NA	TGTGCCAGCAGCTCCACACACAGGGGCAATGAGCAGTTCTTC	CASSSTHRGNEQFF
TRBV5-4	NA	TRBJ2-7	NA	TGTGCCAGCAGCATTTGGGGGCTCGACGAGCAGTACTTC	CASSIWGLDEQYF
TRBV6-1	NA	TRBJ2-7	NA	TGTGCCAGACCCCGGGACCCCAAGCCCCGCTACGAGCAGTACTTC	CARPRDPKPRYEQYF
TRBV5-1	NA	TRBJ2-2	NA	TGCGCCAGCAGCTTGACAGCCACCGGGGAGCTGTTTTTT	CASSLTATGELFF